This T cell receptor (beta chain) was obtained from a study of blood T cell repertoires in COVID-19. Study information: Samples taken during acute and convalescent COVID-19 were collected in the United States, Italy and Spain. T cells, B-cell-depleted T cells, or PBMCs supplied cDNA or gDNA.

Assay: immunoSEQ multiplex PCR; the TCRdb copy retains only in-frame clones and omits some. The sample records about 490,000 clones, 70% to 90% being singletons. Deletions cut 8 bases from V and 4 bases from J, with 9 bases between. The CDR3 sequence is 12 residues long. This sequence was found in a human donor in a cohort sampled during active COVID-19. Sequencing was carried out using peripheral blood. The chain employs TRBV12-3 or TRBV12-4 and TRBJ2-1, with D possibly matching TRBD1 (6 bases). CDR3 protein: CASFTGYNEQFF. The CDR3 region has the DNA TGTGCCAGCTTCACAGGGTACAATGAGCAGTTCTTC.